The 22 T cell receptor beta chains in this list originate from one sample, sequenced in a study of cytotoxic CD8 clonotypes in ibrutinib-treated CLL. Only in-frame clones appear in the TCRdb table, and some are missing; sequencing was by immunoSEQ multiplex PCR. In the table there are 150,000 to 200,000 clones, approximately 91% of which are singletons. Sequences were derived from PBMCs, sampled at disease progression, from a patient treated with ibrutinib. The source of these receptors is a human donor with chronic lymphocytic leukemia.

In the case of this clone: At one end the junction does not follow the germline gene, possibly because of a read error. This chain joins TRBV2 and TRBJ1-2, with 10 bases lining up with TRBD1. CDR1 is SNHLY, CDR2 FYNNEI, per germline. CDR3 size: 14 residues. The CDR3 loop is CARERDRGVYGYTF. CDR3 sequence (DNA): TGTGCCAGGGAACGGGACAGGGGCGTCTATGGTTACACCTTC. The full variable domain, rest sourced from reference TRBV2 and TRBJ1-2, is EPEVTQTPSHQVTQMGQEVILRCVPISNHLYFYWYRQILGQKVEFLVSFYNNEISEKSEIFDDQFSVERPDGSNFTLKIRSTKLEDSAMYFCARERDRGVYGYTFGSGTRLTVV.

The count of this clone is one. V is TRBV6-6 and J is TRBJ1-1, with D possibly being TRBD1 (5 bases). This CDR3 region has 15 residues. The germline V gene encodes CDR1 MNHNY and CDR2 SVGAGI (reference sequence). V was cut by 6 bases and J by 1 base, with 15 bases left in between. This CDR3 is CASSHRGPSNTEAFF. DNA of the CDR3: TGTGCCAGCAGCCACCGGGGCCCCTCGAACACTGAAGCTTTCTTT.

The V and J genes are TRBV27 and TRBJ1-1; no definite D call. Trimming left V 0 bases short and J 3 bases short, with 8 bases between. CDR3 length equals 14 residues. Germline CDR1 is MNHEY and CDR2 is SMNVEV (reference sequence). The chain's CDR3 is CASSLSSGYTEAFF. As DNA, the CDR3 is TGTGCCAGCAGTTTATCTTCCGGGTACACTGAAGCTTTCTTT.

This clone came up once. Other DNA sequences in this sample translate to the same CDR3. The V gene is TRBV27, the J gene TRBJ1-2; D is perhaps TRBD1 (6 bases). Germline V gene data show CDR1 as MNHEY and CDR2 as SMNVEV (reference sequence). Trimming took 3 bases from V and 1 from J, leaving 12 bases between them. The CDR3 covers 15 residues. The CDR3 region is CASSFIQGSNYGYTF. The CDR3 DNA follows: TGTGCCAGCAGTTTCATACAGGGTAGTAACTATGGCTACACCTTC.

The chain uses TRBV6-6 and TRBJ1-1; D not resolved. The CDR3 runs 13 residues. In germline, CDR1 is MNHNY, CDR2 SVGAGI (reference sequence). V lost 6 bases and J lost 1, with 9 bases in between. CDR3 amino acids: CASSQQGNTEAFF. Here the CDR3 DNA reads TGTGCCAGCAGCCAGCAAGGGAACACTGAAGCTTTCTTT.

V usage is TRBV6-1 and J usage is TRBJ2-2; D might be TRBD1 (5 bases). The CDR3 runs 15 residues. V dropped 7 bases and J dropped 4 bases, with 16 bases sitting between them. The germline gives CDR1 MNHNS, CDR2 SASEGT. CDR3 amino acids: CASTGSQGSTGELFF. Here the CDR3 DNA reads TGTGCCAGCACCGGGTCCCAGGGATCCACCGGGGAGCTGTTTTTT.

Comment on this clone: Other nucleotide sequences from this sample produce the same CDR3. V and J are TRBV9 and TRBJ2-7, with a weak D call TRBD2 (6 bases). Germline CDR1 SGDLS, CDR2 YYNGEE. The CDR3 is 14 amino acids. The V end lost 0 bases, the J end lost 1 base, and 8 bases lay between the germline ends. The CDR3 region is CASSVGAGSYEQYF. The CDR3, as DNA: TGTGCCAGCAGCGTAGGGGCGGGGTCCTACGAGCAGTACTTC.

A remark on this clone: The sample holds other DNA sequences that translate to the same CDR3. J is TRBJ1-4 and V is TRBV9; 7 bases are a match to TRBD1. V shed 3 bases and J 4 bases; nucleotides not matched to a gene: 3. CDR1 is SGDLS and CDR2 is YYNGEE in the germline V gene. This CDR3 is 14 amino acids long. Here the CDR3 DNA reads TGTGCCAGCAGCGGGACAGGAGTTAATGAAAAACTGTTTTTT. This codes for CASSGTGVNEKLFF.

On this clone itself: This specimen includes other DNA sequences encoding the same CDR3. The chain has TRBV7-9 and TRBJ2-7; no clear D. Germline CDR1 SEHNR, CDR2 FQNEAQ (reference sequence). V was shortened by 1 base and J by 1 base, with 2 bases between the two germline ends. The CDR3 length is 12 residues. In DNA, the CDR3 is TGTGCCAGCAGCTTAGAGTCCTACGAGCAGTACTTC. Protein sequence: CASSLESYEQYF.

This clone was counted once. The chain recombines TRBV9 with TRBJ2-5, with TRBD2 matching over 14 bases. The J call is doubtful: the DNA matches TRBJ2-7 better. The germline gives CDR1 SGDLS, CDR2 YYNGEE. The CDR3 totals 16 residues. CDR3 DNA sequence: TGTGCCAGCAGCGTAGAGGGACTAGCGGGGGCCTACGAGCAGTACTTC. Its protein is CASSVEGLAGAYEQYF.

V is TRBV15 and J is TRBJ2-5; the D gene is possibly TRBD2 (6 bases). The CDR3 consists of 16 residues. V gave up 1 base and J gave up 5 bases, with 17 bases separating them. Germline-derived CDR1 and CDR2 are LNHNV and YYDKDF (reference sequence). The CDR3 region is CATSRVFSDSGETQYF. CDR3 DNA: TGTGCCACCAGCAGAGTTTTCTCTGACAGCGGGGAGACCCAGTACTTC. Filled out from reference TRBV15 and TRBJ2-5, the complete variable domain reads DAMVIQNPRYQVTQFGKPVTLSCSQTLNHNVMYWYQQKSSQAPKLLFHYYDKDFNNEADTPDNFQSRRPNTSFCFLDIRSPGLGDTAMYLCATSRVFSDSGETQYFGPGTRLLVL.

This clone was observed a few times. The chain couples TRBV30 to TRBJ1-2; TRBD1 matches at 8 bases. This CDR3 comprises 14 residues. With 3 bases clipped from V and 7 bases from J, the junction kept 10 bases outside the gene matches. The germline V gene encodes CDR1 GTSNPN and CDR2 SVGIG (reference sequence). Here the CDR3 DNA reads TGTGCCTGGAGGGACCGTGGACAGGGTACTGGCTACACCTTC. As protein: CAWRDRGQGTGYTF.

The chain couples TRBV29-1 to TRBJ1-2; no clear D gene. V was clipped by 8 bases and J by 10 bases, with 23 bases between them. The CDR3 totals 13 residues. Germline loops: CDR1 SQVTM, CDR2 ANQGSEA. The CDR3 reads CSPALLSAVDYTF. DNA for the CDR3: TGCAGCCCTGCCCTGTTATCGGCCGTCGACTACACCTTC.

The J gene is TRBJ2-1, the V gene TRBV12-1; TRBD2, the D gene given by the table, was not confirmed from the DNA. TRBV12-1 is given as a pseudogene. The CDR3 contains 17 residues. The CDR3 here is CASSPTGTRDPDNEQFF. The DNA of the CDR3 is TGTGCCAGCAGCCCCACCGGGACTAGGGACCCGGACAATGAGCAGTTCTTC.

This clone was observed once. The chain couples TRBV7-2 to TRBJ2-3; 12 nucleotides align to TRBD1. The ends lost 6 bases at V and 5 bases at J; junction bases unmatched: 9. The CDR3 extends over 16 amino acids. The V gene's germline CDR1 is SGHTA and CDR2 FQGNSA. The CDR3 reads CASSTTGTGGLDTQYF. The DNA of the CDR3 is TGTGCCAGCAGTACAACCGGGACAGGGGGCTTAGATACGCAGTATTTT.

The chain is built from TRBV5-8 and TRBJ2-7; D is uncertain. CDR3 length: 15 amino acids. The V and J ends lost 1 base and 2 bases respectively, with 13 bases between them. The germline V gene encodes CDR1 SGHTS and CDR2 YDEGEE. CDR3 sequence (DNA): TGTGCCAGCAGCTTGTACGGGTCGAGCACCTACGAGCAGTACTTC. Amino acid sequence: CASSLYGSSTYEQYF.

The gene calls are TRBV7-8 and TRBJ2-1; D is unclear. V dropped 5 bases and J dropped 0 bases, with 20 bases sitting between them. This CDR3 contains 18 residues. Germline V gene lookup returns CDR1 SGHVS and CDR2 FQNEAQ. CDR3 amino acids: CASSPFHGLSSSYNEQFF. In DNA, the CDR3 is TGTGCCAGCAGCCCTTTTCACGGGCTTTCTAGCTCCTACAATGAGCAGTTCTTC.

V usage is TRBV27 and J usage is TRBJ2-7; D is ambiguous. CDR1 MNHEY and CDR2 SMNVEV come from the germline V gene (reference sequence). V was clipped by 6 bases and J by 0 bases, with 24 bases between them. The CDR3 covers 18 residues. The CDR3 DNA reads TGTGCCAGCAGAGTTCATCCAAATTTAGTCGGACGCTCCTACGAGCAGTACTTC. Translating it yields CASRVHPNLVGRSYEQYF.

The DNA for the CDR3 is TGCGCCAGCAGCCAACAGGGGCCAGCAGAGACCCAGTACTTC. This codes for CASSQQGPAETQYF. V is TRBV4-1 and J is TRBJ2-5, with D possibly TRBD1 on 6 matching bases. Germline V gene lookup returns CDR1 MGHRA and CDR2 YSYEKL. This CDR3 has 14 residues. V was cut by 2 bases and J by 4 bases, with 11 bases left in between.

The J gene is TRBJ2-7, the V gene TRBV7-9; weak D call: TRBD2 (7 bases). Germline CDR1 is SEHNR and CDR2 is FQNEAQ (reference sequence). V was trimmed by 1 base and J by 0 bases, leaving 10 bases between them. This CDR3 has 15 residues. Here the CDR3 DNA reads TGTGCCAGCAGCTTAGAGGGGGGGAACTCCTACGAGCAGTACTTC. Amino acid sequence: CASSLEGGNSYEQYF.

The chain employs TRBV21-1 and TRBJ2-7. TRBV21-1 is termed a pseudogene. CDR3 size: 16 residues. In DNA, the CDR3 is TGTGCCAGCAGCAGTTGGGCAGGGAGTAGGACCTACGAGCAGTACTTC. Translated, it gives CASSSWAGSRTYEQYF.

V gene TRBV6-5 combines with J gene TRBJ1-3; unclear D gene. The CDR3 extends over 11 amino acids. CDR1 and CDR2 from the germline V gene are MNHEY and SVGAGI. V shed 6 bases and J shed 4 bases, with 4 bases lying between them. The CDR3 DNA sequence: TGTGCCAGCAGCACCGGAAACACCATATATTTT. Its protein is CASSTGNTIYF.